This T cell receptor (beta chain) stems from a study of Ad26.COV2.S vaccination and SARS-CoV-2 variants. Study-level information: Donor got 5x10^10 or 1x10^11 viral particles of Ad26.COV2.S.

Points on this clone: Its antigen is undetermined.

Treatment described: roughly 20 received Ad26.COV2.S at low or high dose, single or two shots; several received placebo; per-sample allocation not given. Samples came from day 63 after the first vaccine or placebo injection. The donor's status was that of an adult aged 18-55 years in Boston. Study-level points and caveats: Participants given vaccine showed non-spike TCR breadth similar to that of placebo recipients. Vaccine recipients showed a spike-specific TCR breadth that was higher than in placebo recipients.

Data came from immunoSEQ multiplex PCR; TCRdb stores just in-frame clones and leaves some out. The table has about 680,000 clones, more than 80% seen once. After removal of 5 bases from V and 4 bases from J, the junction contained 8 bases not matched to a gene. Germline loops: CDR1 MNHEY, CDR2 SVGEGT. This CDR3 has 15 residues. The chain couples TRBV6-2 or TRBV6-3 to TRBJ2-5, with 9 bases aligning to TRBD1. This TCR derives from a person aged 18-65 years who received the Ad26.COV2.S COVID-19 vaccine or a placebo. Material: peripheral blood, obtained in a trial of Ad26.COV2.S vaccine versus placebo. The chain's CDR3 is CASSRPGQGRETQYF. For the CDR3, the DNA is TGTGCCAGCAGTAGACCGGGACAGGGTCGAGAGACCCAGTACTTC.